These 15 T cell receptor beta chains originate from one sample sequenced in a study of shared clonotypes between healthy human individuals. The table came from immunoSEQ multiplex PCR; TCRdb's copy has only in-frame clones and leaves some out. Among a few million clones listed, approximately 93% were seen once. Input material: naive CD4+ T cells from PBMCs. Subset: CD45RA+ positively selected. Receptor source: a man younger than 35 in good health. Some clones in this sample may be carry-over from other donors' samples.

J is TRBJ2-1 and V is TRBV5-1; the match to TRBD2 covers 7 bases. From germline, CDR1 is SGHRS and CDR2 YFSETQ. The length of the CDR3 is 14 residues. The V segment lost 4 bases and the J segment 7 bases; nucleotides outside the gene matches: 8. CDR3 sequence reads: CASSGLGSHNEQFF. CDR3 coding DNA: TGCGCCAGCAGCGGACTAGGTTCTCATAATGAGCAGTTCTTC.

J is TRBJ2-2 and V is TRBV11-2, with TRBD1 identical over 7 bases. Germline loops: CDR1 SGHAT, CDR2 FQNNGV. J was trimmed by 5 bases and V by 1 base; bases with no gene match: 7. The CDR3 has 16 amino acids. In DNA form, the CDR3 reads TGTGCCAGCAGCTTAGCGTCCGTCAGGGGGACCGGGGAGCTGTTTTTT. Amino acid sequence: CASSLASVRGTGELFF.

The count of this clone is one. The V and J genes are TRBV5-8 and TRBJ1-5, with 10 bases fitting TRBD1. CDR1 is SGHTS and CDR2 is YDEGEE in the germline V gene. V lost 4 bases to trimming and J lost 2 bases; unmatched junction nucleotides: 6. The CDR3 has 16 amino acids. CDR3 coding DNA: TGTGCCAGCAGCCCAGGGACAGGGGAGGGCAATCAGCCCCAGCATTTT. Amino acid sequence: CASSPGTGEGNQPQHF.

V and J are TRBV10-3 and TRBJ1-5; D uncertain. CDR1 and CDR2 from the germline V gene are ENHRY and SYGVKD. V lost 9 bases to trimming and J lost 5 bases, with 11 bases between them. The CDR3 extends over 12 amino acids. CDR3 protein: CAMTDGYQPQHF. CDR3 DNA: TGTGCCATGACTGATGGGTATCAGCCCCAGCATTTT.

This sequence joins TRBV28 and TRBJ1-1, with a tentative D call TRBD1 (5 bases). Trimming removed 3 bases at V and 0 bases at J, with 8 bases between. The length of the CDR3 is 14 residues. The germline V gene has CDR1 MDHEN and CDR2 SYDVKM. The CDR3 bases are TGTGCCAGCAGTTTCGACAGCATGAACACTGAAGCTTTCTTT. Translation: CASSFDSMNTEAFF.

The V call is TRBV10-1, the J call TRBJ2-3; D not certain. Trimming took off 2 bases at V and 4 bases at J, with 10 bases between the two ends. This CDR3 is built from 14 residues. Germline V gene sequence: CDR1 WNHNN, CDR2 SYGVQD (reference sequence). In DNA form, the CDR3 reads TGCGCCAGCAGTGAGAATCCCCGGGCAGATACGCAGTATTTT. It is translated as CASSENPRADTQYF.

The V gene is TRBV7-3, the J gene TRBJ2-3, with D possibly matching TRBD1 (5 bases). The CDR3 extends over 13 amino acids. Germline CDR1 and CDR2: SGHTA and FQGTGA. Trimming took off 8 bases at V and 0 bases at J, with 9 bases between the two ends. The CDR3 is CASGAGSTDTQYF. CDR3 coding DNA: TGTGCCAGCGGGGCTGGGAGCACAGATACGCAGTATTTT.

Here the CDR3 DNA reads TGTGCCATCAGCCCCACCCGACTAGCAGTGAGCTACGAGCAGTACTTC. Protein sequence: CAISPTRLAVSYEQYF. The chain uses TRBV10-3 and TRBJ2-7; 7 nucleotides match TRBD2. Germline-derived CDR1 and CDR2 are ENHRY and SYGVKD. J gave up 3 bases and V 6 bases, and 14 bases lay outside the gene matches. There are 16 residues in the CDR3.

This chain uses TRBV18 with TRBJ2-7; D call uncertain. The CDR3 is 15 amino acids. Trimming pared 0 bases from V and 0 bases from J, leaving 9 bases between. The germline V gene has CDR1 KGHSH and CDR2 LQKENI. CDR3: CASSPPRQDSYEQYF. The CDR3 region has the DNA TGTGCCAGCTCACCACCGAGGCAGGACTCCTACGAGCAGTACTTC.

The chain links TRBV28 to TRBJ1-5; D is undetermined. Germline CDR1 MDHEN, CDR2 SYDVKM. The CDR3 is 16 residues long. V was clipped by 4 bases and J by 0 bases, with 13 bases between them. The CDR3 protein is CASSSPGSYSNQPQHF. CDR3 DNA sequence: TGTGCCAGCAGTTCTCCCGGCAGCTATAGCAATCAGCCCCAGCATTTT.

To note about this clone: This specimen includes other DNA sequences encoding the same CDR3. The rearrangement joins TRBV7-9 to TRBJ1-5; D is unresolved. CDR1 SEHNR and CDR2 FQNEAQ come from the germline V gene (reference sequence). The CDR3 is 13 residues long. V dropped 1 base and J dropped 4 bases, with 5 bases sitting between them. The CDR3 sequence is CASSLDGNQPQHF. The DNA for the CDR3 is TGTGCCAGCAGCTTAGATGGAAATCAGCCCCAGCATTTT.

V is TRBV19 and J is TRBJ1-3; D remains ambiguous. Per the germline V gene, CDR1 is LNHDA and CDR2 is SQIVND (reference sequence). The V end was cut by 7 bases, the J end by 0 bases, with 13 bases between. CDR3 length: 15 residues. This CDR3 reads CASTVGRDSGNTIYF. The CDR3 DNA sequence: TGTGCCAGTACAGTTGGTCGGGACTCTGGAAACACCATATATTTT. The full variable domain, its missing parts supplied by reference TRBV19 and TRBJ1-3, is DGGITQSPKYLFRKEGQNVTLSCEQNLNHDAMYWYRQDPGQGLRLIYYSQIVNDFQKGDIAEGYSVSREKKESFPLTVTSAQKNPTAFYLCASTVGRDSGNTIYFGEGSWLTVV.

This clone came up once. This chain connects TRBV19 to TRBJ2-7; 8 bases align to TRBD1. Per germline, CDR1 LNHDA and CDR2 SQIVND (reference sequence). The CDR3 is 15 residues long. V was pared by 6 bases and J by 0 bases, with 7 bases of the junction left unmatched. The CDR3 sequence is CASREGTGSSYEQYF. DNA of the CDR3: TGTGCCAGTAGGGAGGGGACAGGAAGCTCCTACGAGCAGTACTTC.

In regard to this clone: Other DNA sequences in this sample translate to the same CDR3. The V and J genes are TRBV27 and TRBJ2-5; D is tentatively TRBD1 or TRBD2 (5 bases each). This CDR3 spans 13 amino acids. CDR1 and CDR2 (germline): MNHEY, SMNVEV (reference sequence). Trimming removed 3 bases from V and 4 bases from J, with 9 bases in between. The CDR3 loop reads CASSLGGGETQYF. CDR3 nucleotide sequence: TGTGCCAGCAGTTTGGGTGGGGGAGAGACCCAGTACTTC.

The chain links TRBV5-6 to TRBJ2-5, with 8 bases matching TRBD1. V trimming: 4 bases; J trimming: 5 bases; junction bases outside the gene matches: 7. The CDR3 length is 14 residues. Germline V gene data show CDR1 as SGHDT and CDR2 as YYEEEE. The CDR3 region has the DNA TGTGCCAGCAGCAGGACAGGGAGGACGGAGACCCAGTACTTC. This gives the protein CASSRTGRTETQYF.